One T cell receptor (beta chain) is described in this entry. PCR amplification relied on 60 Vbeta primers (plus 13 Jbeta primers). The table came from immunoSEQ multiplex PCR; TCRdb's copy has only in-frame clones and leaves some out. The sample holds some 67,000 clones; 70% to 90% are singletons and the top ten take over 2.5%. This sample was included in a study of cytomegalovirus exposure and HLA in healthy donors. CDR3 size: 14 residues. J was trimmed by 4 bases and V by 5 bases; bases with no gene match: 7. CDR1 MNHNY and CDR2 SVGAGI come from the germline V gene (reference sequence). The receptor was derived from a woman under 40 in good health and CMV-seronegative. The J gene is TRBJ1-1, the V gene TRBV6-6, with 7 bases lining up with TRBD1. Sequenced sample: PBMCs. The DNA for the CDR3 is TGTGCCAGCAGTCACGACAGGGCAGTCACTGAAGCTTTCTTT. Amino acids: CASSHDRAVTEAFF.